This T cell receptor (beta chain) was recorded in a study of OX40 agonist ivuxolimab in advanced cancers. Clones were sequenced by immunoSEQ multiplex PCR, and TCRdb holds only the in-frame ones, with some missing. Of about 70,000 clones listed, around nine tenths are singletons. CDR1 is SGHNT, CDR2 YENEEA, per germline. V was pared by 0 bases and J by 6 bases, with 2 bases of the junction left unmatched. This CDR3 is built from 15 residues. This sequence originates from an adult with an advanced solid tumor such as melanoma, head and neck, liver or kidney cancer. The specimen was CD4+ or CD8+ T cells sorted from blood, collected in a trial of the OX40 agonist ivuxolimab. The rearrangement uses TRBV11-3 and TRBJ2-7; TRBD2 agrees at 13 bases. The CDR3, as DNA: TGTGCCAGCAGCTTAGATGGGACTAGCGGGGTCGAGCAGTACTTC. Its protein is CASSLDGTSGVEQYF.